Listed below are T cell receptor beta chains from one sample, sequenced in a study of T cells in Graves' hyperthyroidism and ophthalmopathy. TCRdb independently ran MiXCR on the multiplex PCR reads; one entry per CDR3 protein. The data contain around 300,000 distinct CDR3 sequences, over 20% of them seen just once; the ten biggest clones take up around 64%. The source material was blood. Receptors originate from a man between 25 and 39 years old with Graves' ophthalmopathy. CDR3s include the opening cysteine and the closing phenylalanine or tryptophan.

>TRBJ1-1|TRBV7-8
CASSQGDGGAEAFF
>TRBJ1-3|TRBV12-3/TRBV12-4
CATPGASGNTIYF
>TRBJ1-2|TRBV19
CASNVGRQARYGYTF
>TRBJ2-1|TRBV9
CASSPGRGPSSYNEQFF
>TRBJ2-1|TRBV5-1
CASSPDSHNEQFF
>TRBJ2-7|TRBV20-1
CSAIRDNNYEQYF
>TRBJ2-3|TRBV28
CASSFPGLAGVSDTQYF
>TRBJ1-1|TRBV28
CASSSTGLRNTEAFF
>TRBJ1-4|TRBV3-1
CASSRRTGENEKLFF
>TRBJ1-2|TRBV30
CAWTGGAYSSYGYTF
>TRBJ1-1|TRBV11-3
CASSLEGGASEAFF
>TRBJ2-1|TRBV20-1
CSAREAGWGFYNEQFF